Here is one T cell receptor (beta chain) with its context. Its antigen is unknown. The sample originates from a study of post-analysis software for immune sequencing data. Regarding the study as a whole: Roughly five TRBV segments were significantly more frequent in patients than in controls. TRBV5-6, TRBV5-1 and TRBV20-1 were among these segments.

Researchers reported that TCR beta cDNA libraries carried unique molecular identifiers. Each CDR3 protein gets one entry after TCRdb re-called the PCR reads with MiXCR. The sample has about 540,000 distinct CDR3 sequences, approximately 34% seen once. Germline CDR1 reads MDHEN; CDR2 reads SYDVKM. V lost 4 bases to trimming and J lost 4 bases, with 11 bases between them. The CDR3 sequence is 14 residues long. This receptor was taken from a girl aged 2-17 years with multiple sclerosis. The material sequenced was blood. V and J are TRBV28 and TRBJ1-5; a weak D match, TRBD1 (6 bases). CDR3 sequence (DNA): TGTGCCAGCAGTTCCCCAGGGGTAAATCAGCCCCAGCATTTT. This encodes CASSSPGVNQPQHF. The variable domain in full, with the rest retrieved from reference TRBV28 and TRBJ1-5, is DVKVTQSSRYLVKRTGEKVFLECVQDMDHENMFWYRQDPGLGLRLIYFSYDVKMKEKGDIPEGYSVSREKKERFSLILESASTNQTSMYLCASSSPGVNQPQHFGDGTRLSIL.